The TCR beta chain described here comes from a study of blood T cells in healthy people across ages. This CDR3 is 14 amino acids long. V lost 2 bases and J 13 bases, leaving 19 bases between the germline ends. Germline V gene sequence: CDR1 SGHRS, CDR2 YFSETQ. The use of a sample-barcoded 5' primer and a J-beta primer mix characterized a second PCR of roughly 6 to 11 cycles. From the 5' RACE reads, TCRdb called clonotypes with MiXCR, one entry per CDR3 protein. The data show hundreds of thousands of distinct CDR3 sequences, 25% to 35% seen once. V is TRBV5-1 and J is TRBJ2-4, with D possibly being TRBD2 (6 bases). This TCR was sampled from a woman of 80 years or more in good health. Source material: blood. DNA for the CDR3: TGCGCCAGCAGCTTCGGAGGGAACACCGGGGAGCAGTACTTC. This codes for CASSFGGNTGEQYF.